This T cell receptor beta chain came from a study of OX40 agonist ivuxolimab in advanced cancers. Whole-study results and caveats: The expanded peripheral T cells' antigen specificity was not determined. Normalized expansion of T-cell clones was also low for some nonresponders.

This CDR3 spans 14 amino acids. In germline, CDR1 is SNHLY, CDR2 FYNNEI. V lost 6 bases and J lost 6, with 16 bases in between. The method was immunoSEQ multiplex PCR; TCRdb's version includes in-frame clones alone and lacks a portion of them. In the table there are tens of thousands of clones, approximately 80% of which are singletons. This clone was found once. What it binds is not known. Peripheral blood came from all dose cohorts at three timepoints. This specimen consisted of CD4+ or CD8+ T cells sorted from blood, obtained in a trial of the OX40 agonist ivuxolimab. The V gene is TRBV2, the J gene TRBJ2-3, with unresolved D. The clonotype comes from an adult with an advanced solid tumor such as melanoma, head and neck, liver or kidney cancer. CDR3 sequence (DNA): TGTGCCAGCAGGGCCAGGCAGGTGGGGGATACGCAGTATTTT. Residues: CASRARQVGDTQYF.